Presented here are 5 T cell receptor beta chains from one specimen sequenced in a study of T cells expressing NK-cell markers. From its re-call of the 5' RACE reads, TCRdb lists each CDR3 protein once, without DNA. The listing records 130,000 to 150,000 distinct CDR3 sequences. Sequencing was done on a sample of blood T cells: a sorted CD56 or NKG2C T cell subset, CD4+ or CD8+ T cells, or bulk PBMC T cells (not recorded which). The receptors originated from a man between 18 and 29 years old in good health.

The J gene is TRBJ2-1, the V gene TRBV27; absent DNA, TCRdb's TRBD1 call cannot be checked. Looked up from germline, CDR1 is MNHEY and CDR2 is SMNVEV (reference sequence). The length of the CDR3 is 12 residues. The CDR3 here is CASSLQGTEQFF.

This chain uses TRBV25-1 with TRBJ2-3. The CDR3 contains 14 residues. Germline CDR1 is MGHDK and CDR2 is SYGVNS. The CDR3 region is CASSESAYTDTQYF. The variable domain in full, completed from reference TRBV25-1 and TRBJ2-3, reads EADIYQTPRYLVIGTGKKITLECSQTMGHDKMYWYQQDPGMELHLIHYSYGVNSTEKGDLSSESTVSRIRTEHFPLTLESARPSHTSQYLCASSESAYTDTQYFGPGTRLTVL.

The chain is built from TRBV9 and TRBJ2-2; TCRdb calls TRBD1, which cannot be checked without DNA. The CDR3 totals 16 residues. The germline V gene has CDR1 SGDLS and CDR2 YYNGEE. The CDR3 loop is CASSPRRGGATGELFF.

The V gene is TRBV12-3 or TRBV12-4, the J gene TRBJ2-5; with no DNA, the TCRdb D assignment of TRBD2 cannot be verified. The CDR3 extends over 16 amino acids. CDR3: CASSKGIRRHQETQYF.

The CDR3 protein is CASRPGHGDYGQYF. The rearrangement uses TRBV5-4 and TRBJ2-7; checking the TCRdb D call of TRBD1 is not possible without DNA. The CDR3 length is 14 residues. Germline V gives CDR1 SGHNT, CDR2 YYREEE (reference sequence).